The T cell receptor (beta chain) described here comes from a study of blood T cell repertoires in COVID-19. Overall study context: The origin of the acute and convalescent COVID-19 samples was the United States, Italy and Spain.

This CDR3 region has 15 residues. V gave up 0 bases and J gave up 4 bases; unmatched junction bases: 4. From germline, CDR1 is LNHDA and CDR2 SQIVND (reference sequence). In the original processing: Estimation of nucleated cell counts was performed using reference gene primer amplification. Sequencing was performed with immunoSEQ multiplex PCR; in TCRdb, only in-frame clones are kept and a portion is missing. That table furnishes V, J and clone size, whereas the DNA furnished D and trimming. The profile covers some 140,000 clones, with about 73% appearing a single time and around 1.7% taken by the ten largest.

Sequencing was carried out using peripheral blood. The chain combines TRBV19 with TRBJ2-3; 7 bases match TRBD2. The receptor was derived from a man of 80 years or more with acute or convalescent COVID-19. CDR3 in amino acids: CASSIEGRGADTQYF. CDR3 nucleotide sequence: TGTGCCAGTAGTATAGAAGGACGGGGGGCAGATACGCAGTATTTT. Combining the CDR3 with reference TRBV19 and TRBJ2-3 gives the whole variable domain DGGITQSPKYLFRKEGQNVTLSCEQNLNHDAMYWYRQDPGQGLRLIYYSQIVNDFQKGDIAEGYSVSREKKESFPLTVTSAQKNPTAFYLCASSIEGRGADTQYFGPGTRLTVL.